This entry features one TCR beta chain sequence. These data belong to a study of blood T cell repertoires in COVID-19. Source study methods: For nucleated cells, counts were estimated from reference gene primer amplification. Measured with immunoSEQ multiplex PCR; TCRdb has only the in-frame clones, and not every one. The D gene and trimming were derived from the DNA, and the V and J assignments and clone size from that table. Among about 240,000 clones listed, roughly 91% were seen once. Adults between roughly 18 and 90 years of age took part from 20 to 25 US areas. Participants were placed into cohorts based on the clinical history they reported. Cohort 3 donors counted as recovered after two negative PCRs, clearance, or resolved symptoms. Germline CDR1 and CDR2: SGDLS and YYNGEE. With V trimmed by 3 bases and J by 4 bases, 13 bases remained unmatched. The CDR3 runs 17 residues.

This receptor was taken from a woman in her twenties or thirties who had recovered from COVID-19. What was sequenced was PBMCs or T cells enriched from blood (not recorded which). The chain has TRBV9 and TRBJ1-1, with 9 nucleotides matching TRBD1. The CDR3 reads CASSATGGAVVGTEAFF. The CDR3 DNA reads TGTGCCAGCAGCGCAACAGGGGGCGCGGTAGTGGGCACTGAAGCTTTCTTT.